This TCR beta chain was retrieved from a study of a mutant IDH1 vaccine in newly diagnosed glioma. For the study at large: Eight vaccinations went to patients in weeks 1, 3, 5, 7, 11, 15, 19, 23. Mean patient age was roughly 43 years; around 60% were male and approximately 40% female. Earlier treatment was radiotherapy, temozolomide, or both, with most getting both.

This CDR3 region has 20 residues. Germline assignment: CDR1 SNHLY and CDR2 FYNNEI. Losses at the gene ends were 6 bases for V and 1 base for J; bases not matched to a gene: 13. Time point given: week 23, last vaccination. Doses of 300 ug of mutant IDH1 20-mer peptide were given with topical imiquimod. The donor cohort comprised cases of new WHO grade 3 or 4 IDH1-mutant, ATRX-lost astrocytoma. The protocol was immunoSEQ multiplex PCR, while the TCRdb copy is restricted to in-frame clones and leaves out a portion. The sample holds roughly 60,000 clones, 75% to 90% seen once. For this clone: What it binds is unknown.

The sequences come from PBMCs, collected from a glioma patient whose treatment included an IDH1 peptide vaccine. The source is a man aged 35 to 55 with glioma. The V call is TRBV2, the J call TRBJ2-3, with TRBD2 identical over 16 bases. DNA for the CDR3: TGTGCCAGCAGCCTCCCCCCCGGGACTAGCGGGGGGGTTGGCACAGATACGCAGTATTTT. It yields the protein CASSLPPGTSGGVGTDTQYF.